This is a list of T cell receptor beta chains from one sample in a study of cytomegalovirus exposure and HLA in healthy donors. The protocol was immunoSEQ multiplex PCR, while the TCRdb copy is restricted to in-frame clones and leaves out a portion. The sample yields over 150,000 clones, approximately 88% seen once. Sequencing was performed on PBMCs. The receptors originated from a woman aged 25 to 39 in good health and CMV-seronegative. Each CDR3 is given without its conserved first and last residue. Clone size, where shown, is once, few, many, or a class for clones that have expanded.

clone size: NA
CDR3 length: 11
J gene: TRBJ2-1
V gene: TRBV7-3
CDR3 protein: ASSRFSPGEQF

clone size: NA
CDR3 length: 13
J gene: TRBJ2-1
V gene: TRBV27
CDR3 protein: ASSLRQGGPNEQF

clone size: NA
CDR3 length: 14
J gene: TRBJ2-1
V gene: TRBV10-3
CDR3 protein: AISDSDRGRYNEQF

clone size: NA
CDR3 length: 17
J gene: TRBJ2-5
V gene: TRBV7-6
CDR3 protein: ASSSEASGGRYPQETQY

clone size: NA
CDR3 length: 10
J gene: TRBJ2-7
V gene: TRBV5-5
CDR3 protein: ASSPGAYEQY

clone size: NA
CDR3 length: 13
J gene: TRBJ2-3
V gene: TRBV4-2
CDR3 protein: ASSQDHLSYGTQY

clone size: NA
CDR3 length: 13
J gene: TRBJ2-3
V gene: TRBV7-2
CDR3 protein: ASSPGTGVVDTQY

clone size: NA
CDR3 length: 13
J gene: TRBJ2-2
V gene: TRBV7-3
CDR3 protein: ASRAGGPGTGELF

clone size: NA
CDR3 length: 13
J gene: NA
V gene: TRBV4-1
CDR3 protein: ASSQTSGSMGEQY

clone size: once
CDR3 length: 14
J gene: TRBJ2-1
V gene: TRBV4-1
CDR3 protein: ASSQAARSSYNEQF

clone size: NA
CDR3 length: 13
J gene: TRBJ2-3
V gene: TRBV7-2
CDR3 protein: ASSSSGHHTDTQY

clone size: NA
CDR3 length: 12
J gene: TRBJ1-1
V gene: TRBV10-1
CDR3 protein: ASSPGTGNTEAF

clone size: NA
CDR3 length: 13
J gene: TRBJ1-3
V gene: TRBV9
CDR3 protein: ASSVGRDSGNTIY

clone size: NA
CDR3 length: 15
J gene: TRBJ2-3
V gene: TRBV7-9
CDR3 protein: ASSQGTSGERADTQY

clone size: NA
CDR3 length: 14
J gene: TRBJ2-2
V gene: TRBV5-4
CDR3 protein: ASSLGRTSGGGELF

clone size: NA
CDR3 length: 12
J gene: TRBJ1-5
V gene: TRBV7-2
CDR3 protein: ASSLAIGRQPQH

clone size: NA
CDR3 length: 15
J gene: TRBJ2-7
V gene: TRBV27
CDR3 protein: ASSLGASGRSTYEQY

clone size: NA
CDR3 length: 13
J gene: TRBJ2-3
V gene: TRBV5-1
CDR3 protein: ASSLPRTGRDTQY

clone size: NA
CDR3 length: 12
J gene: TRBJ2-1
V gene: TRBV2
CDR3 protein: ASSRTGVYNEQF

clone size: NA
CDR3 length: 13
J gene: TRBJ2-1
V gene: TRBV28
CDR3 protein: ASSPAGSSYNEQF

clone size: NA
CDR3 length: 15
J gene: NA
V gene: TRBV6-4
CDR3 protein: ASTHIRGRAPSYEQY

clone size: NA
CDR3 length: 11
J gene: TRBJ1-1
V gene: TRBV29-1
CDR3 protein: SARKGENTEAF

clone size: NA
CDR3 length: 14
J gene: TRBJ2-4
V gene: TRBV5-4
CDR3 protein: ASSPTGVRAKNIQY

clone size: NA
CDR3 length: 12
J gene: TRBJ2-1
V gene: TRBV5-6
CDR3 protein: ASSLRTGYNEQF

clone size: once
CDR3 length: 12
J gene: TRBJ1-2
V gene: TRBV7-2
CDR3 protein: ASSLVRENYGYT

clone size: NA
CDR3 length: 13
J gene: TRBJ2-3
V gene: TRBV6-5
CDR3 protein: ASRLFGSGTDTQY

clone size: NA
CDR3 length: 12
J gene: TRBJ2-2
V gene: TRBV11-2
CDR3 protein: ASSLAFSAGELF

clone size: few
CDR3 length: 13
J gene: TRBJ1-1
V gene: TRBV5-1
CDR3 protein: ASSLAVDRVAEAF

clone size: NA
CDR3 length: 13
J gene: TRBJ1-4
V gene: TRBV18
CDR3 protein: ASSHQWAGPEKLF

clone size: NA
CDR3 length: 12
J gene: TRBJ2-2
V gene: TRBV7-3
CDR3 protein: ASSKTGVAGELF

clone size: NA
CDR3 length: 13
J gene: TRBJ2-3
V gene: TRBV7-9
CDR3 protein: ASNPWGGGTDTQY

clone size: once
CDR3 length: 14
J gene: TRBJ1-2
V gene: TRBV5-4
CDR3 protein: ASSLGTPSNDYGYT

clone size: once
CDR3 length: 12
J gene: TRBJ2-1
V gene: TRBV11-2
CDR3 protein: ASSWGGLLTEQF

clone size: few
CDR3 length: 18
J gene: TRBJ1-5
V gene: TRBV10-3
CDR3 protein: AISEPKPGQGPISNQPQH

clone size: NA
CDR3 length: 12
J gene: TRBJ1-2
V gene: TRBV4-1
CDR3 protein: ASSQEPAITGYT

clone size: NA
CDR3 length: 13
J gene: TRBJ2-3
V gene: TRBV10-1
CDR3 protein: ASNNRGLSTDTQY

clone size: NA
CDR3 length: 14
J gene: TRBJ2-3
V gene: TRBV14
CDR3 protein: ASSRLAGVSTDTQY

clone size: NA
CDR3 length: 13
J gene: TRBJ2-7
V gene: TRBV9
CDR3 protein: ASSPPGGGFYEQY

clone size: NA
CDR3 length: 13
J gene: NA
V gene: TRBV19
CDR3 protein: ASSITSDSKGEQY

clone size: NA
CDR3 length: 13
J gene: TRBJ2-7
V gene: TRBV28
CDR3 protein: ASSPVGGSSYEQY

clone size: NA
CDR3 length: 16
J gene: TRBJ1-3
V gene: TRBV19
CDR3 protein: ASSIDVPGQGAGNTIY

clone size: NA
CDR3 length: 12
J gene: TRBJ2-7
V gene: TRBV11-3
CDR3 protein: ASSSTPGGSEQY

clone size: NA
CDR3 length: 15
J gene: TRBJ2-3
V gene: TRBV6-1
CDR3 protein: ASSEAIGLIGTDTQY

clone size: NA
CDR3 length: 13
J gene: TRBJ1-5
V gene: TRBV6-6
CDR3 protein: ASSNPGQGEQPQH

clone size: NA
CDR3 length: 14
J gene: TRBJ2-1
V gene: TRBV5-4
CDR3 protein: ASSLGSASSYNEQF

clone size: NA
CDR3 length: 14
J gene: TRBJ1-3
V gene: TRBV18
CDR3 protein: ASSPLGTGGENTIY

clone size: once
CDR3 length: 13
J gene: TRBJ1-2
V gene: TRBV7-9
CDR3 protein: ASSLGAKGVYGYT

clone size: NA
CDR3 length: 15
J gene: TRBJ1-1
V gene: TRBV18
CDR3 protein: ASSPLGQGGMNTEAF

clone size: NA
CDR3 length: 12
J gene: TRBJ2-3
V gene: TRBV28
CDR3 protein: ASRLAGGTDTQY

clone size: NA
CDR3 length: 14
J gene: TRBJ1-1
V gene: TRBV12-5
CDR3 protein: ASGFLSGEGSTEAF

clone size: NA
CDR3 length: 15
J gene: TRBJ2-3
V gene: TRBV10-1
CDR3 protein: ASSGLTRQGYTDTQY

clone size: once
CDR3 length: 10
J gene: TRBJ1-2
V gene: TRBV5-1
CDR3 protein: ASSLWGTGYT

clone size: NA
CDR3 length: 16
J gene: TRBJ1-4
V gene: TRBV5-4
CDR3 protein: ASSLGASRGQIGEKLF

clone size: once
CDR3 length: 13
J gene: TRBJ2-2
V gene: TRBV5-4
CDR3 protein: ASSSRGSITGELF

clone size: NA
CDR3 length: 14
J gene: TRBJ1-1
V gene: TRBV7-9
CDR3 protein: ASSSRSGASNTEAF

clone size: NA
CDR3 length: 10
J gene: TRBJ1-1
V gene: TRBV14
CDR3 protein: ASSQVGREAF

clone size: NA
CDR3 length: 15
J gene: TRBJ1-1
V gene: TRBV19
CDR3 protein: ASSIIGDLDLNTEAF

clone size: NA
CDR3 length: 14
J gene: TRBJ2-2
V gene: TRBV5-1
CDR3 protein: AIRLAGDLGTGELF

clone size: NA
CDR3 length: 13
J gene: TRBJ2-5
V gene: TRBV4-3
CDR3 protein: ASSQNFIPQETQY